This T cell receptor beta chain comes out of a study of cytomegalovirus exposure and HLA in healthy donors. Amplification used 60 Vbeta primers and 13 Jbeta primers. The table came from immunoSEQ multiplex PCR; TCRdb's copy has only in-frame clones and leaves some out. The sample records about 200,000 clones, roughly 80% being singletons. CDR3 length: 15 residues. V lost 6 bases to trimming and J lost 3 bases; unmatched junction nucleotides: 7. Germline CDR1 is MNHEY and CDR2 is SMNVEV (reference sequence). This clonotype originated in a young woman in good health and CMV-seropositive. The sequenced sample consisted of PBMCs. The V call is TRBV27, the J call TRBJ1-2, with 10 bases that match TRBD1. In nucleotides, the CDR3 is TGTGCCAGCAGCCGGGACAGGGGCTCGGACTATGGCTACACCTTC. Its protein product is CASSRDRGSDYGYTF.